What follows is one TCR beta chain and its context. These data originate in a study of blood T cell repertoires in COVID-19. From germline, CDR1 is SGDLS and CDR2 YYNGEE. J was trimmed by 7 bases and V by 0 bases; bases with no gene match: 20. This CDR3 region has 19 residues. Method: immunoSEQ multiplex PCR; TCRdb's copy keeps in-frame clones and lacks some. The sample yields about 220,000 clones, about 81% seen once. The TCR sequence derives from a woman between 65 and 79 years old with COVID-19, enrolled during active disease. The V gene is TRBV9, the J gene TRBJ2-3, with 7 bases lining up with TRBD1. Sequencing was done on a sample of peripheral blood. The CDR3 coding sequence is TGTGCCAGCAGCGTAGCCCCGCCAACCGGGACAGCCCCACGAAATACGCAGTATTTT. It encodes CASSVAPPTGTAPRNTQYF.